This T cell receptor beta chain is from a study of OX40 agonist ivuxolimab in advanced cancers. Trimming shortened V by 3 bases and J by 9 bases, and 12 bases separated the two germline ends. Germline V gene lookup returns CDR1 DFQATT and CDR2 SNEGSKA (reference sequence). The CDR3 length is 11 residues. The data were produced by immunoSEQ multiplex PCR, yet TCRdb's version contains in-frame clones alone and is incomplete. This sample yields tens of thousands of clones, of which 91% are seen a single time; around 2.5% belongs to the top ten. V gene TRBV20-1 combines with J gene TRBJ2-7; unclear D gene. This sample comprised CD4+ or CD8+ T cells sorted from blood, obtained in a trial of the OX40 agonist ivuxolimab. The sequence derives from an adult with an advanced solid tumor such as melanoma, head and neck, liver or kidney cancer. The CDR3: CSASGWDRQYF. The CDR3 bases are TGCAGTGCTAGCGGCTGGGATCGGCAGTACTTC.